The next 28 T cell receptor beta chains were all read from a single sample in a study of cytomegalovirus exposure and HLA in healthy donors. The PCR made use of 60 Vbeta and 13 Jbeta primers. Sequencing was performed with immunoSEQ multiplex PCR; in TCRdb, only in-frame clones are kept and a portion is missing. The sample has 150,000 to 200,000 clones, about 80% seen once. The sequencing input was PBMCs. The receptors derive from a man younger than 40 in good health and CMV-seronegative.

This chain connects TRBV19 to TRBJ1-1, with D unresolved. V lost 4 bases to trimming and J lost 7 bases, with 25 bases between them. Germline loops: CDR1 LNHDA, CDR2 SQIVND (reference sequence). This CDR3 is built from 17 residues. CDR3 DNA: TGTGCCAGTAGTACCGGAGCCTTATTACAAGATTATAGTGAAGCTTTCTTT. Translation gives CASSTGALLQDYSEAFF.

The table lists this clone with a count of one. This chain's CDR3 is CASSQVSYPGQKNIQYF. The CDR3 DNA is TGCGCCAGCAGCCAAGTATCCTATCCGGGACAGAAAAACATTCAGTACTTC. The rearrangement joins TRBV4-3 to TRBJ2-4; 7 bases are a match to TRBD1. V shed 1 base and J 4 bases; nucleotides not matched to a gene: 10. The CDR3 runs 17 residues. Germline-derived CDR1 and CDR2 are LGHNA and YSLEER.

V gene TRBV29-1 combines with J gene TRBJ1-1, with unresolved D. Trimming pared 7 bases from V and 3 bases from J, leaving 12 bases between. The CDR3 sequence is 12 residues long. CDR1 and CDR2 from the germline V gene are SQVTM and ANQGSEA. The CDR3 loop is CSAGGRYTEAFF. CDR3 DNA sequence: TGCAGCGCTGGAGGTCGGTACACTGAAGCTTTCTTT.

V is TRBV28 and J is TRBJ2-7; a weak D match, TRBD1 (6 bases). Germline CDR1 is MDHEN and CDR2 is SYDVKM. V was clipped by 4 bases and J by 2 bases, with 15 bases between them. The CDR3 is 15 amino acids. CDR3 nucleotides: TGTGCCAGCAGTTGGCCTCGGGACAAACCCTACGAGCAGTACTTC. It yields the protein CASSWPRDKPYEQYF. Full variable domain (missing parts from reference TRBV28 and TRBJ2-7): DVKVTQSSRYLVKRTGEKVFLECVQDMDHENMFWYRQDPGLGLRLIYFSYDVKMKEKGDIPEGYSVSREKKERFSLILESASTNQTSMYLCASSWPRDKPYEQYFGPGTRLTVT.

The chain carries TRBV2 and TRBJ1-2; 11 bases map to TRBD1. The V segment lost 2 bases and the J segment 8 bases; nucleotides outside the gene matches: 4. The CDR3 extends over 14 amino acids. Germline V gene data show CDR1 as SNHLY and CDR2 as FYNNEI. The CDR3 DNA is TGTGCCAGCAGTGAACGAAGGACAGGGGGCGGCTACACCTTC. It codes for CASSERRTGGGYTF.

The count of this clone is one. The chain has TRBV5-1 and TRBJ2-3; TRBD2 matches 11 bases. Germline V gene lookup returns CDR1 SGHRS and CDR2 YFSETQ. The CDR3 is made up of 17 amino acids. V gave up 1 base and J gave up 5 bases; unmatched junction bases: 9. The CDR3 loop is CASSLMSSGGRGDTQYF. CDR3 bases: TGCGCCAGCAGCTTGATGTCTAGCGGGGGGCGGGGAGATACGCAGTATTTT.

The rearrangement joins TRBV6-1 to TRBJ2-5; weak D call: TRBD1 (6 bases). The DNA end is a closer match to TRBJ2-7, so the J assignment may be wrong. The CDR3 runs to 14 residues. Germline V CDR1 and CDR2: MNHNS, SASEGT. The CDR3 nucleotides read TGTGCCAGCAGACACACGGGACACGGCTACGAGCAGTACTTC. The encoded protein is CASRHTGHGYEQYF.

This clone was detected only a few times. The chain has TRBV7-2 and TRBJ1-1; TRBD1 is a possible D gene (5 bases). V was cut by 5 bases and J by 1 base, with 11 bases left in between. The CDR3 covers 14 residues. Germline CDR1 and CDR2: SGHTA and FQGNSA. CDR3 sequence: CASSRGDPNTEAFF. DNA of the CDR3: TGTGCCAGCAGCCGGGGGGACCCGAACACTGAAGCTTTCTTT. The full variable domain, completed using reference TRBV7-2 and TRBJ1-1, is GAGVSQSPSNKVTEKGKDVELRCDPISGHTALYWYRQSLGQGLEFLIYFQGNSAPDKSGLPSDRFSAERTGGSVSTLTIQRTQQEDSAVYLCASSRGDPNTEAFFGQGTRLTVV.

This clone came up once. The V and J genes are TRBV28 and TRBJ2-7, with D possibly being TRBD2 (6 bases). CDR1 is MDHEN and CDR2 is SYDVKM in the germline V gene. Trimming stripped 1 base from V and 6 bases from J, with 7 bases between. The CDR3 runs 12 residues. For the CDR3, the DNA is TGTGCCAGCAGTTTATTGGGGGGCGAGCAGTACTTC. Amino acid sequence: CASSLLGGEQYF.

The V gene is TRBV5-6, the J gene TRBJ1-2, with a tentative D call TRBD1 (6 bases). The CDR3 runs to 14 residues. Germline V gives CDR1 SGHDT, CDR2 YYEEEE. V was clipped by 1 base and J by 5 bases, with 12 bases between them. The CDR3 DNA reads as TGTGCCAGCAGCTTGAAAGGGGGAAGGTATGGCTACACCTTC. Translated: CASSLKGGRYGYTF.

The V call is TRBV30, the J call TRBJ2-7; 8 nucleotides align to TRBD1. The CDR3 runs to 13 residues. After removal of 0 bases from V and 5 bases from J, the junction contained 3 bases not matched to a gene. Germline CDR1 GTSNPN, CDR2 SVGIG (reference sequence). The CDR3 DNA is TGTGCCTGGAGTGTAGGGACAGGCGACGAGCAGTACTTC. This translates into CAWSVGTGDEQYF.

The CDR3 nucleotides read TGTTCGCTGGGGGGGCAGGGACCGAGCTCCTACAATGAGCAGTTCTTC. Residues: CSLGGQGPSSYNEQFF. The chain carries TRBV7-9 and TRBJ2-1; D might be TRBD2 (7 bases). The CDR3 length is 16 residues. The germline V gene encodes CDR1 SEHNR and CDR2 FQNEAQ (reference sequence).

V is TRBV27 and J is TRBJ2-2; D may be TRBD1 (6 bases). V lost 0 bases and J 3 bases, leaving 8 bases between the germline ends. Germline V gene sequence: CDR1 MNHEY, CDR2 SMNVEV (reference sequence). The CDR3 is 15 residues long. CDR3 DNA: TGTGCCAGCAGTTTATCGCAGGGGTACACCGGGGAGCTGTTTTTT. This encodes CASSLSQGYTGELFF.

J is TRBJ2-2 and V is TRBV5-5; TRBD1 matches at 9 bases. Trimming took 5 bases from V and 8 from J; bases not matched to a gene: 13. This CDR3 has 16 residues. Germline V CDR1 and CDR2: SGHKS, YYEKEE (reference sequence). The CDR3 here is CASSLAGQGFRGELFF. The CDR3 bases are TGTGCCAGCAGTCTCGCGGGACAGGGATTTAGGGGGGAGCTGTTTTTT.

V gene TRBV5-1 combines with J gene TRBJ2-2; D is undetermined. V was clipped by 1 base and J by 5 bases, with 3 bases between them. The CDR3 has 12 residues. The germline gives CDR1 SGHRS, CDR2 YFSETQ. In DNA form, the CDR3 reads TGCGCCAGCAGCTTGTCTACCGGGGAGCTGTTTTTT. Translating gives CASSLSTGELFF.

The gene calls are TRBV11-2 and TRBJ2-7, with TRBD2 identical over 7 bases. In germline, CDR1 is SGHAT, CDR2 FQNNGV. CDR3 size: 15 residues. V shed 1 base, J shed 0 bases, and the junction held 3 bases outside the gene matches. Here the CDR3 DNA reads TGTGCCAGCAGCTTAGGGCTAGCGGCCTCCTACGAGCAGTACTTC. Residues: CASSLGLAASYEQYF.

The genes are TRBV6-6 and TRBJ2-7; D not certain. Germline V gene data show CDR1 as MNHNY and CDR2 as SVGAGI (reference sequence). The CDR3 has 14 amino acids. V lost 5 bases and J lost 0, with 11 bases in between. The CDR3 nucleotides are TGTGCCAGCAGTCCCAGAAGGAGCTCCTACGAGCAGTACTTC. This sequence encodes CASSPRRSSYEQYF.

The chain combines TRBV9 with TRBJ2-7; 7 nucleotides agree with TRBD2. CDR3 length: 14 amino acids. Germline V gene data show CDR1 as SGDLS and CDR2 as YYNGEE. J gave up 4 bases and V 2 bases, and 6 bases lay outside the gene matches. The CDR3 region is CASSVGGSGYEQYF. For the CDR3, the DNA is TGTGCCAGCAGCGTCGGCGGGAGTGGGTACGAGCAGTACTTC. Looking up the rest from reference TRBV9 and TRBJ2-7 gives the full variable domain: DSGVTQTPKHLITATGQRVTLRCSPRSGDLSVYWYQQSLDQGLQFLIQYYNGEERAKGNILERFSAQQFPDLHSELNLSSLELGDSALYFCASSVGGSGYEQYFGPGTRLTVT.

CDR3 residues: CASSDETGAYEQYF. In nucleotides, the CDR3 is TGTGCCAGCAGTGACGAGACAGGAGCCTACGAGCAGTACTTC. The rearrangement links TRBV2 to TRBJ2-7, with D possibly matching TRBD1 (6 bases). Trimming removed 3 bases at V and 2 bases at J, with 11 bases between. This CDR3 is built from 14 residues. Looked up from germline, CDR1 is SNHLY and CDR2 is FYNNEI.

A remark on this clone: At one end, the junction sequence differs from germline, possibly due to a read error. V and J are TRBV10-1 and TRBJ1-2; D gene uncertain. The CDR3 has 11 residues. The germline gives CDR1 WNHNN, CDR2 SYGVQD (reference sequence). This CDR3 is CAGSITRGYTF. CDR3 bases: TGCGCCGGCAGTATCACGCGCGGCTACACCTTC.

This chain links TRBV28 with TRBJ1-2, with 7 bases aligning to TRBD1. The J segment lost 6 bases and the V segment lost 5 bases, leaving 3 bases of the junction unmatched. The germline V gene encodes CDR1 MDHEN and CDR2 SYDVKM. The CDR3 length is 12 residues. DNA of the CDR3: TGTGCCAGCAGTCGGGACAGTCATGGCTACACCTTC. Translated, it gives CASSRDSHGYTF.

The V call is TRBV6-4, the J call TRBJ2-7; D unresolved. V was shortened by 4 bases and J by 3 bases, with 16 bases between the two germline ends. The germline V gene has CDR1 MRHNA and CDR2 SNTAGT. The length of the CDR3 is 15 residues. The CDR3 reads CASSGPDKVGYEQYF. The CDR3 DNA follows: TGTGCCAGCAGTGGGCCCGACAAGGTGGGCTACGAGCAGTACTTC.

CDR3 bases: TGTGCCAGCAGAACAGGGGGCACTCAGCCCCAGCATTTT. Translation: CASRTGGTQPQHF. V is TRBV6-1 and J is TRBJ1-5, with 9 bases matching TRBD1. Trimming removed 6 bases from V and 6 bases from J; junction bases left unmatched: 3. Germline CDR1 MNHNS, CDR2 SASEGT. The CDR3 totals 13 residues.

The DNA for the CDR3 is TGTGCCAGCAGTTTTAGCAGGGCGACTGAAGCTTTCTTT. It is translated as CASSFSRATEAFF. The J gene is TRBJ1-1, the V gene TRBV27; D possibly corresponds to TRBD1 (5 bases). Trimming took 3 bases from V and 5 from J, leaving 10 bases between them. CDR3 length: 13 amino acids. Germline V gives CDR1 MNHEY, CDR2 SMNVEV (reference sequence).

The chain uses TRBV6-4 and TRBJ2-2; unclear D gene. Trimming took off 8 bases at V and 4 bases at J, with 8 bases between the two ends. The CDR3 runs to 12 residues. The germline gives CDR1 MRHNA, CDR2 SNTAGT. This chain's CDR3 is CASRHVTGELFF. CDR3 in DNA: TGTGCCAGCCGACATGTCACCGGGGAGCTGTTTTTT.

This clone was seen just once. The rearrangement uses TRBV2 and TRBJ2-3; 7 positions match TRBD1. Germline V gene sequence: CDR1 SNHLY, CDR2 FYNNEI. The CDR3 runs 15 residues. J lost 0 bases, V lost 7 bases, and 7 bases had no gene match. The CDR3 loop reads CASKPEQGSTDTQYF. DNA of the CDR3: TGTGCCAGCAAGCCGGAACAGGGGAGCACAGATACGCAGTATTTT.

The CDR3 nucleotides read TGTGCCAGCAGTTTAGGCAGGGGCACTGAAGCTTTCTTT. This encodes CASSLGRGTEAFF. The J gene is TRBJ1-1, the V gene TRBV28; tentative D call: TRBD1 (6 bases). The CDR3 is made up of 13 amino acids. In germline, CDR1 is MDHEN, CDR2 SYDVKM. The germline V and J ends were trimmed by 2 bases and 4 bases, with 8 bases remaining between them.

The CDR3 protein is CATLRTGTGRQPQHF. CDR3 DNA: TGTGCCACCCTAAGAACCGGGACAGGGCGTCAGCCCCAGCATTTT. The rearrangement joins TRBV6-1 to TRBJ1-5, with 9 positions matching TRBD1. The CDR3 length is 15 residues. The trim removed 10 bases at V and 6 bases at J, leaving 13 bases unmatched. Germline CDR1 is MNHNS and CDR2 is SASEGT.